These 16 T cell receptor beta chains were all obtained from the same sample, sequenced in a study of beta chain features in type 1 diabetes. Study observations and caveats: Type 1 diabetes patients showed a moderate but significant shortening of TCRB CDR3s in all four CD4+ subsets.

What was sequenced were expressed TCRB transcripts, since all of the isolated RNA had been reverse transcribed. The method was immunoSEQ multiplex PCR; TCRdb's version includes in-frame clones alone and lacks a portion of them. The profile shows about 53,000 clones, around 56% of them singletons. Their antigen targets remain unknown. The sequenced material came from Tregs from blood. The source is a woman aged 40-49 years with type 1 diabetes.

The rearrangement links TRBV28 to TRBJ1-1, with 10 positions matching TRBD1. Germline CDR1 and CDR2: MDHEN and SYDVKM. The CDR3 totals 15 residues. V was clipped by 7 bases and J by 6 bases; unmatched bases: 11. Written as DNA, the CDR3 is TGTGCCAGCAAAGTAGGGGGACAGGGGTTTCCTGAAGCTTTCTTT. It codes for CASKVGGQGFPEAFF. The full variable domain, completed using reference TRBV28 and TRBJ1-1, is DVKVTQSSRYLVKRTGEKVFLECVQDMDHENMFWYRQDPGLGLRLIYFSYDVKMKEKGDIPEGYSVSREKKERFSLILESASTNQTSMYLCASKVGGQGFPEAFFGQGTRLTVV.

The chain links TRBV2 to TRBJ2-1; D may be TRBD2 (5 bases). This CDR3 region has 12 residues. V was cut by 6 bases and J by 4 bases, with 7 bases left in between. Germline CDR1 and CDR2: SNHLY and FYNNEI. This CDR3 is CASSRGYNEQFF. CDR3 nucleotides: TGTGCCAGCAGCCGGGGTTACAATGAGCAGTTCTTC.

The genes are TRBV10-3 and TRBJ1-1; TRBD1 might be the D (5 bases). V dropped 3 bases and J dropped 1 base, with 12 bases sitting between them. The germline gives CDR1 ENHRY, CDR2 SYGVKD. This CDR3 region has 15 residues. The CDR3 region has the DNA TGTGCCATCAGTGACCGGGGGGTAGGGAACACTGAAGCTTTCTTT. It encodes CAISDRGVGNTEAFF.

The rearrangement uses TRBV30 and TRBJ1-2; the D is unclear. V shed 2 bases and J shed 4 bases, with 5 bases lying between them. Germline assignment: CDR1 GTSNPN and CDR2 SVGIG (reference sequence). The CDR3 has 11 residues. CDR3 amino acids: CAWSLSYGYTF. The CDR3 DNA is TGTGCCTGGAGTTTGAGCTATGGCTACACCTTC.

This rearrangement joins TRBV18 to TRBJ1-2, with TRBD1 as a possible D gene (6 bases). This CDR3 spans 16 amino acids. The ends were cut back, 2 bases at V and 2 bases at J, with 15 bases in the middle. Germline assignment: CDR1 KGHSH and CDR2 LQKENI. The CDR3 loop reads CASSPSGGASNYGYTF. The CDR3 DNA reads TGTGCCAGCTCACCATCGGGGGGGGCCTCAAACTATGGCTACACCTTC.

The chain has TRBV7-9 and TRBJ1-4, with D maybe TRBD1 (5 bases). The CDR3 length is 14 residues. Germline V CDR1 and CDR2: SEHNR, FQNEAQ (reference sequence). With 6 bases removed from V and 8 bases from J, the gap between germline ends came to 16 bases. CDR3 sequence: CASSGARSREKLFF. Here the CDR3 DNA reads TGTGCCAGCAGTGGGGCCCGGTCAAGGGAAAAACTGTTTTTT. Filled out from reference TRBV7-9 and TRBJ1-4, the complete variable domain reads DTGVSQNPRHKITKRGQNVTFRCDPISEHNRLYWYRQTLGQGPEFLTYFQNEAQLEKSRLLSDRFSAERPKGSFSTLEIQRTEQGDSAMYLCASSGARSREKLFFGSGTQLSVL.

In its sample, this clone was seen a few times. The gene calls are TRBV7-9 and TRBJ2-1, with TRBD2 matching over 7 bases. This CDR3 comprises 14 residues. The trim removed 7 bases at V and 4 bases at J, leaving 7 bases unmatched. CDR1 is SEHNR and CDR2 is FQNEAQ in the germline V gene (reference sequence). Here the CDR3 DNA reads TGTGCCAGCAACGGGGACTACCTTTACAATGAGCAGTTCTTC. This codes for CASNGDYLYNEQFF. Using reference TRBV7-9 and TRBJ2-1 for the parts outside the CDR3, the full variable domain is DTGVSQNPRHKITKRGQNVTFRCDPISEHNRLYWYRQTLGQGPEFLTYFQNEAQLEKSRLLSDRFSAERPKGSFSTLEIQRTEQGDSAMYLCASNGDYLYNEQFFGPGTRLTVL.

In its sample, this clone was seen a few times. This chain uses TRBV5-5 with TRBJ2-7; the D gene is possibly TRBD1 (6 bases). The CDR3 consists of 16 residues. Germline lookup yields CDR1 SGHKS and CDR2 YYEKEE (reference sequence). V shed 3 bases and J shed 0 bases, with 16 bases lying between them. The CDR3 DNA is TGTGCCAGCAGCTATCCGGGACAAAGAACCTCCTACGAGCAGTACTTC. Translated, it gives CASSYPGQRTSYEQYF.

This chain joins TRBV9 and TRBJ2-1; D perhaps matches TRBD2 (5 bases). The germline CDR1 and CDR2 sequences are SGDLS and YYNGEE. Trimming pared 4 bases from V and 3 bases from J, leaving 14 bases between. CDR3 length: 15 amino acids. The CDR3 DNA follows: TGTGCCAGCAGCTCCGGGATCCCACTCTACAATGAGCAGTTCTTC. Translation gives CASSSGIPLYNEQFF.

V is TRBV4-3 and J is TRBJ2-1, with 11 bases fitting TRBD2. The CDR3 loop spans 17 amino acids. Germline V gene lookup returns CDR1 LGHNA and CDR2 YSLEER. V dropped 1 base and J dropped 4; count of bases not matched to a gene: 6. CDR3 amino acids: CASSQVGASGRYNEQFF. The CDR3 DNA reads as TGCGCCAGCAGCCAAGTTGGTGCTAGCGGGAGGTACAATGAGCAGTTCTTC.

V usage is TRBV7-2 and J usage is TRBJ2-5, with 8 positions matching TRBD1. The J call is doubtful: the DNA matches TRBJ2-7 better. The germline V gene encodes CDR1 SGHTA and CDR2 FQGNSA. The CDR3 is made up of 16 amino acids. CDR3 loop: CASSSRDRDRRHEQYF. The CDR3 DNA follows: TGTGCCAGCAGCTCGCGAGACCGGGACAGGCGCCACGAGCAGTACTTC.

V is TRBV7-9 and J is TRBJ2-1, with 8 bases fitting TRBD2. J was trimmed by 2 bases and V by 4 bases; bases with no gene match: 7. Germline loops: CDR1 SEHNR, CDR2 FQNEAQ (reference sequence). The CDR3 covers 16 residues. CDR3 in DNA: TGTGCCAGCAGCTACAGGGAAGCGGGAGCCTACAATGAGCAGTTCTTC. The encoded protein is CASSYREAGAYNEQFF.

The chain is built from TRBV13 and TRBJ1-3; no definite D call. Germline CDR1 and CDR2: PRHDT and FYEKMQ (reference sequence). CDR3 length: 14 amino acids. V dropped 3 bases and J dropped 0 bases, with 6 bases sitting between them. The CDR3: CASSFRGSGNTIYF. For the CDR3, the DNA is TGTGCCAGCAGCTTTCGGGGCTCTGGAAACACCATATATTTT.

The chain links TRBV19 to TRBJ1-5; TRBD1 agrees at 9 bases. The CDR3 covers 13 residues. The germline V gene encodes CDR1 LNHDA and CDR2 SQIVND (reference sequence). V was clipped by 8 bases and J by 6 bases; unmatched bases: 5. Here the CDR3 reads CASEDRGGQPQHF. The CDR3 coding sequence is TGTGCCAGTGAAGACAGGGGGGGTCAGCCCCAGCATTTT. Supplemented by reference TRBV19 and TRBJ1-5, the full variable domain reads DGGITQSPKYLFRKEGQNVTLSCEQNLNHDAMYWYRQDPGQGLRLIYYSQIVNDFQKGDIAEGYSVSREKKESFPLTVTSAQKNPTAFYLCASEDRGGQPQHFGDGTRLSIL.

The chain combines TRBV19 with TRBJ2-5, with D tentatively TRBD1 (6 bases). V was shortened by 8 bases and J by 1 base, with 11 bases between the two germline ends. The CDR3 loop spans 13 amino acids. The germline V gene encodes CDR1 LNHDA and CDR2 SQIVND (reference sequence). The CDR3 reads CASSLDSQETQYF. The DNA for the CDR3 is TGTGCCAGTTCCCTGGACAGCCAAGAGACCCAGTACTTC.

V usage is TRBV9 and J usage is TRBJ2-5, with D possibly matching TRBD2 (5 bases). The CDR3 covers 15 residues. Germline lookup yields CDR1 SGDLS and CDR2 YYNGEE. V lost 4 bases and J lost 4, with 17 bases in between. The CDR3 coding sequence is TGTGCCAGCAGCCCCCGGATAGCGAGAGGAGAGACCCAGTACTTC. Protein sequence: CASSPRIARGETQYF.